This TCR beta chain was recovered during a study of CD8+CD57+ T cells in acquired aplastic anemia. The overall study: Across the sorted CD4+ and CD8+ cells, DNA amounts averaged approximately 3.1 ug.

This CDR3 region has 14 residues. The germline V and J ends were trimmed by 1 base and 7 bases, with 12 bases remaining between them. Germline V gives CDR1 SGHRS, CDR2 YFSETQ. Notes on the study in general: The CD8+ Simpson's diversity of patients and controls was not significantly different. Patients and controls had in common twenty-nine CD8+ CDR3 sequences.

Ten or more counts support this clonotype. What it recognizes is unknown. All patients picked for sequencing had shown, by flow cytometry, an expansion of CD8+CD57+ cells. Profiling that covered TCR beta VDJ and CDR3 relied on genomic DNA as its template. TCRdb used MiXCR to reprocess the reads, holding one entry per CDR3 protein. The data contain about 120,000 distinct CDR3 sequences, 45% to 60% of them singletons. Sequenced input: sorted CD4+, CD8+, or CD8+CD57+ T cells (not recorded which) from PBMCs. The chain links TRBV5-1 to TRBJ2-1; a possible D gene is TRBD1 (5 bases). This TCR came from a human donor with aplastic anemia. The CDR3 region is CASSLYGAENEQFF. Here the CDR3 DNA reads TGCGCCAGCAGCTTGTATGGGGCGGAGAATGAGCAGTTCTTC.